This record looks at one TCR beta chain sequence and its context. No antigen is known for it. Two lung cancer pathologists independently confirmed each histologic diagnosis. Macro-dissection enriched premalignant or tumor cells before nucleic acid extraction. Clones were read by immunoSEQ multiplex PCR, and TCRdb kept only the in-frame ones, dropping some. The sample holds approximately 7,000 clones; roughly 83% are singletons and the top ten take around 3%. This record belongs to a study of immune evolution from preneoplasia to lung adenocarcinoma. For the study at large: HLA loss of heterozygosity: 6% to 7.5% AIS, about 15% MIA, around 35% ADC, none AAH. Study-wide results and caveats: Later-stage lesions appeared to have more T cells, more diversity, less clonality.

The germline V and J ends were trimmed by 7 bases and 2 bases, with 15 bases remaining between them. Germline values: CDR1 MDHEN, CDR2 SYDVKM. The CDR3 totals 15 residues. V gene TRBV28 combines with J gene TRBJ1-3; D ambiguous. This receptor was identified in a person aged 40 to 49 with lung adenocarcinoma. Material: FFPE invasive lung adenocarcinoma tissue. In DNA, the CDR3 is TGTGCCAGCATCAGCCCGAACTTACCTGGAAACACCATATATTTT. Translating it yields CASISPNLPGNTIYF.